This is a list of T cell receptor beta chains from one sample in a study of blood T cell repertoires in COVID-19. Method: immunoSEQ multiplex PCR; TCRdb's copy keeps in-frame clones and lacks some. The profile shows about 380,000 clones, about 88% of them singletons. Sequencing was performed on PBMCs or T cells enriched from blood (not recorded which). The receptors were gathered from a woman in her 30s who had recovered from COVID-19. Both conserved end residues are part of each CDR3. The order of the fields is V gene, J gene, clone size, CDR3 length, D gene, CDR3 protein, CDR3 DNA. A D gene is named only where the DNA matches it firmly. Some rows have no size entry. The others give once, few or many, or a class for an expanded clone.

V: TRBV3-1/TRBV3-2
J: TRBJ1-3
size: -
length: 20
D: -
CDR3: CASSPGWGRGVRDSGNTIYF
DNA: TGTGCCAGCAGCCCCGGCTGGGGCAGGGGCGTGAGGGACTCTGGAAACACCATATATTTT

V: TRBV5-1
J: TRBJ2-2
size: -
length: 14
D: TRBD1
CDR3: CASRAGTGVGELFF
DNA: TGCGCCAGCAGAGCCGGGACAGGGGTAGGGGAGCTGTTTTTT

V: TRBV4-2
J: TRBJ2-7
size: -
length: 16
D: -
CDR3: CASSQPGRGTAYEQYF
DNA: TGTGCCAGCAGCCAACCGGGTAGGGGGACCGCCTACGAGCAGTACTTC

V: TRBV6-5
J: TRBJ2-3
size: -
length: 13
D: -
CDR3: CASRRGVTDTQYF
DNA: TGTGCCAGTCGGCGGGGAGTCACAGATACGCAGTATTTT

V: TRBV14
J: TRBJ2-7
size: -
length: 18
D: TRBD1
CDR3: CASSQGPGGQGYFYEQYF
DNA: TGTGCCAGCAGCCAGGGTCCAGGTGGACAGGGATATTTCTACGAGCAGTACTTC

V: TRBV3-1/TRBV3-2
J: TRBJ2-7
size: -
length: 14
D: -
CDR3: CASGSLRGGYEQYF
DNA: TGTGCCAGCGGCTCACTTAGAGGGGGCTACGAGCAGTACTTC

V: TRBV18
J: TRBJ1-2
size: -
length: 16
D: -
CDR3: CASSPGTGRILLGYTF
DNA: TGTGCCAGCTCACCAGGAACAGGGCGAATTCTTTTAGGCTACACCTTC

V: TRBV30
J: TRBJ1-2
size: once
length: 15
D: TRBD1
CDR3: CAWILQDRGLRGYTF
DNA: TGTGCCTGGATTCTTCAAGACAGGGGACTGAGGGGCTACACCTTC

V: TRBV28
J: TRBJ2-1
size: -
length: 14
D: -
CDR3: CASSLTRLRNEQFF
DNA: TGTGCCAGCAGTCTTACGCGACTCCGGAATGAGCAGTTCTTC

V: TRBV19
J: TRBJ2-5
size: -
length: 15
D: -
CDR3: CASSQAGYGPGTQYF
DNA: TGTGCCAGTTCACAGGCTGGGTACGGGCCCGGGACCCAGTACTTC

V: TRBV12-3/TRBV12-4
J: TRBJ1-1
size: -
length: 13
D: -
CDR3: CASSSDSPNEAFF
DNA: TGTGCCAGCAGTTCGGACTCCCCGAACGAAGCTTTCTTT

V: TRBV28
J: TRBJ1-2
size: -
length: 13
D: -
CDR3: CASSLQGIGGYTF
DNA: TGTGCCAGCAGTCTTCAGGGTATTGGGGGCTACACCTTC

V: TRBV9
J: TRBJ2-1
size: -
length: 16
D: TRBD2
CDR3: CASSKIAGGSYNEQFF
DNA: TGTGCCAGCAGCAAAATAGCGGGGGGCTCCTACAATGAGCAGTTCTTC

V: TRBV5-1
J: TRBJ1-1
size: -
length: 15
D: TRBD1
CDR3: CASSLGTGRGTEAFF
DNA: TGCGCCAGCAGCTTAGGGACAGGACGCGGCACTGAAGCTTTCTTT

V: TRBV13
J: TRBJ2-7
size: -
length: 13
D: -
CDR3: CASSPPEIAEQYF
DNA: TGTGCCAGCAGCCCCCCGGAGATCGCCGAGCAGTACTTC

V: TRBV5-1
J: TRBJ2-2
size: -
length: 14
D: -
CDR3: CASSPGASTGELFF
DNA: TGCGCCAGCTCACCGGGAGCGAGCACCGGGGAGCTGTTTTTT

V: TRBV19
J: TRBJ2-5
size: -
length: 15
D: TRBD1
CDR3: CASSRGGEADETQYF
DNA: TGTGCCAGTAGTAGAGGGGGCGAGGCGGATGAGACCCAGTACTTC

V: TRBV5-1
J: TRBJ2-7
size: few
length: 15
D: TRBD2
CDR3: CASSLGQRERYEQYF
DNA: TGCGCCAGCAGCTTGGGCCAGCGGGAGAGGTACGAGCAGTACTTC

V: TRBV7-9
J: TRBJ2-7
size: -
length: 14
D: -
CDR3: CASSLEGVRSEQYF
DNA: TGTGCCAGCAGCTTAGAGGGGGTTAGATCCGAGCAGTACTTC

V: TRBV4-1
J: TRBJ1-5
size: -
length: 15
D: -
CDR3: CASSQGNRVNQPQHF
DNA: TGCGCCAGCAGCCAAGGCAACAGGGTAAATCAGCCCCAGCATTTT

V: TRBV28
J: TRBJ2-7
size: -
length: 12
D: -
CDR3: CASSLSGYEQYF
DNA: TGTGCCAGCAGTTTGTCGGGGTACGAGCAGTACTTC

V: TRBV28
J: TRBJ1-4
size: -
length: 15
D: -
CDR3: CASSPGGSTNEKLFF
DNA: TGTGCCAGCAGTCCGGGGGGGTCCACTAATGAAAAACTGTTTTTT

V: TRBV7-2
J: TRBJ1-1
size: -
length: 13
D: -
CDR3: CASSSYRETEAFF
DNA: TGTGCCAGCAGCTCGTACAGGGAGACTGAAGCTTTCTTT

V: TRBV6-1
J: TRBJ2-6
size: -
length: 15
D: -
CDR3: CASSGGVSGANVLTF
DNA: TGTGCCAGCAGTGGGGGGGTCTCTGGGGCCAACGTCCTGACTTTC

V: TRBV9
J: TRBJ1-1
size: -
length: 13
D: -
CDR3: CASSEGGHTEAFF
DNA: TGTGCCAGCAGCGAAGGGGGTCACACTGAAGCTTTCTTT

V: TRBV19
J: TRBJ1-1
size: once
length: 14
D: TRBD1
CDR3: CASSPRDRGTEAFF
DNA: TGTGCCAGTAGTCCCCGGGACAGGGGCACTGAAGCTTTCTTT

V: TRBV18
J: TRBJ2-7
size: -
length: 16
D: TRBD1
CDR3: CASSPGLRTGAYEQYF
DNA: TGTGCCAGCTCACCAGGTTTACGGACAGGGGCCTACGAGCAGTACTTC

V: TRBV19
J: TRBJ1-2
size: -
length: 15
D: -
CDR3: CASSKQGEGHYGYTF
DNA: TGTGCCAGTAGTAAACAGGGAGAGGGACACTATGGCTACACCTTC

V: TRBV15
J: TRBJ2-4
size: -
length: 15
D: -
CDR3: CATSRAQGTKNIQYF
DNA: TGTGCCACCAGCAGAGCCCAGGGAACCAAAAACATTCAGTACTTC

V: TRBV10-2
J: TRBJ2-1
size: -
length: 14
D: -
CDR3: CASIGGRSYNEQFF
DNA: TGCGCCAGCATCGGGGGTCGCTCCTACAATGAGCAGTTCTTC

V: TRBV21-1
J: TRBJ1-5
size: -
length: 13
D: -
CDR3: CASEDRDNQPQHF
DNA: TGTGCCAGCGAAGACAGAGACAATCAGCCCCAGCATTTT

V: TRBV4-2
J: TRBJ2-7
size: -
length: 15
D: TRBD2
CDR3: CASSPTAGDSYEQYF
DNA: TGTGCCAGCAGCCCCACAGCGGGAGATTCATACGAGCAGTACTTC

V: TRBV13
J: TRBJ1-1
size: -
length: 13
D: -
CDR3: CASSSRGATEAFF
DNA: TGTGCCAGCAGCTCCCGGGGGGCTACTGAAGCTTTCTTT

V: TRBV28
J: TRBJ2-2
size: -
length: 15
D: -
CDR3: CASSQGTSNTGELFF
DNA: TGTGCCAGCAGTCAAGGGACTTCGAACACCGGGGAGCTGTTTTTT

V: TRBV11-2
J: TRBJ2-7
size: -
length: 14
D: TRBD2
CDR3: CASSPVTSGSVQYF
DNA: TGTGCCAGCAGCCCCGTTACTAGCGGGAGTGTGCAGTACTTC

V: TRBV2
J: TRBJ2-1
size: -
length: 13
D: TRBD2
CDR3: CASSPSERGEQFF
DNA: TGTGCCAGCAGCCCCAGCGAGCGGGGAGAGCAGTTCTTC

V: TRBV6-2/TRBV6-3
J: TRBJ2-7
size: -
length: 12
D: -
CDR3: CASSPGIYEQYF
DNA: TGTGCCAGCAGTCCGGGAATCTACGAGCAGTACTTC

V: TRBV21-1
J: TRBJ2-6
size: -
length: 18
D: -
CDR3: CASSKGARAVSGANVLTF
DNA: TGTGCCAGCAGCAAAGGCGCCAGGGCCGTATCTGGGGCCAACGTCCTGACTTTC

V: TRBV15
J: TRBJ1-3
size: -
length: 17
D: -
CDR3: CATSRDLGQSSGNTIYF
DNA: TGTGCCACCAGCAGAGATTTGGGGCAGAGCTCTGGAAACACCATATATTTT

V: TRBV7-2
J: TRBJ1-2
size: -
length: 15
D: -
CDR3: CASSFFGAAYEGYTF
DNA: TGTGCCAGCAGCTTTTTTGGGGCCGCATATGAGGGCTACACCTTC